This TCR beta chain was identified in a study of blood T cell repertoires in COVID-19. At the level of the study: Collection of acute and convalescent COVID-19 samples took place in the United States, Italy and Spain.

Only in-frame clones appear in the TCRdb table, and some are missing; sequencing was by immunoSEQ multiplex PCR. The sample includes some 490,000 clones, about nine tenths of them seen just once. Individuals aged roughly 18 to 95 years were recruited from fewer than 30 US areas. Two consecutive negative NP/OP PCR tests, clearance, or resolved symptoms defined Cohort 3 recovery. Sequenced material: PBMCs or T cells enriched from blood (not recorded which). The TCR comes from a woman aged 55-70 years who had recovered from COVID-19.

The CDR3 is CSASRQGSYNEQFF. As DNA, the CDR3 is TGCAGTGCTAGTAGACAGGGCTCCTACAATGAGCAGTTCTTC. V and J are TRBV20-1 and TRBJ2-1; 7 bases agree with TRBD1. J was trimmed by 0 bases and V by 3 bases; bases with no gene match: 2. Germline CDR1 and CDR2: DFQATT and SNEGSKA (reference sequence). The CDR3 runs to 14 residues.